The 12 T cell receptor beta chains below come from one sample, sequenced in a study of shared clonotypes between healthy human individuals. This table comes from immunoSEQ multiplex PCR, and its TCRdb copy is limited to in-frame clones, with some not included. The sample has a few hundred thousand clones; 95% to 96% are singletons. Selected positively for CCR7 and CD45RO-negative, naive CD8 cells excluded terminally differentiated effector memory CD45RA+ cells. Sequenced material: naive CD8+ T cells sorted from blood. These receptor sequences come from a woman aged 25 to 39 in good health.

This sequence joins TRBV13 and TRBJ1-6; D is uncertain. Trimming took 5 bases from V and 5 from J, leaving 10 bases between them. CDR3 length: 14 amino acids. Germline CDR1 PRHDT, CDR2 FYEKMQ (reference sequence). CDR3 DNA: TGTGCCAGCAGCCACGGGATGAATAATTCACCCCTCCACTTT. Translated: CASSHGMNNSPLHF.

The V call is TRBV5-6, the J call TRBJ2-1; no clear D gene. Germline lookup yields CDR1 SGHDT and CDR2 YYEEEE. V gave up 3 bases and J gave up 7 bases, with 14 bases separating them. This CDR3 has 14 amino acids. CDR3 sequence reads: CASSSELLRNEQFF. The CDR3 DNA is TGTGCCAGCAGCTCCGAACTCCTTAGGAATGAGCAGTTCTTC. Filled out from reference TRBV5-6 and TRBJ2-1, the complete variable domain reads DAGVTQSPTHLIKTRGQQVTLRCSPKSGHDTVSWYQQALGQGPQFIFQYYEEEERQRGNFPDRFSGHQFPNYSSELNVNALLLGDSALYLCASSSELLRNEQFFGPGTRLTVL.

This sequence joins TRBV2 and TRBJ2-1; TRBD1 matches 8 bases. Germline values: CDR1 SNHLY, CDR2 FYNNEI. The CDR3 has 16 residues. V was pared by 4 bases and J by 5 bases, with 10 bases of the junction left unmatched. This CDR3 reads CASSAGSGQVNNEQFF. The CDR3 DNA reads TGTGCCAGCAGTGCGGGTTCGGGACAGGTTAACAATGAGCAGTTCTTC.

To note about this clone: Other nucleotide sequences from this sample produce the same CDR3. The CDR3 sequence is CASSDGYEQYF. The CDR3 DNA sequence: TGTGCCAGCAGTGACGGATACGAGCAGTACTTC. This sequence joins TRBV2 and TRBJ2-7; D not resolved. From germline, CDR1 is SNHLY and CDR2 FYNNEI. The V end was cut by 3 bases, the J end by 4 bases, with 4 bases between. CDR3 length: 11 residues. Supplemented by reference TRBV2 and TRBJ2-7, the full variable domain reads EPEVTQTPSHQVTQMGQEVILRCVPISNHLYFYWYRQILGQKVEFLVSFYNNEISEKSEIFDDQFSVERPDGSNFTLKIRSTKLEDSAMYFCASSDGYEQYFGPGTRLTVT.

The CDR3 region is CASGPYYYEQYF. The DNA of the CDR3 is TGTGCCAGCGGACCTTATTACTACGAGCAGTACTTC. The V gene is TRBV28, the J gene TRBJ2-7, with unresolved D. This CDR3 is 12 amino acids long. Germline V CDR1 and CDR2: MDHEN, SYDVKM. V lost 8 bases and J 3 bases, leaving 11 bases between the germline ends.

This chain joins TRBV27 and TRBJ2-7; D might be TRBD2 (6 bases). Deletions cut 4 bases from V and 1 base from J, with 8 bases between. This CDR3 is 13 amino acids long. The germline V gene has CDR1 MNHEY and CDR2 SMNVEV (reference sequence). CDR3 amino acids: CASSSRGSYEQYF. The CDR3, as DNA: TGTGCCAGCAGTTCCCGGGGGTCCTACGAGCAGTACTTC.

The V and J genes are TRBV12-2 and TRBJ1-2. TRBV12-2 is tagged as a pseudogene. The CDR3 runs to 20 residues. The DNA of the CDR3 is TGTGCAAGTCGCCCCGCCCCGAGGAGTGTTCACCTACCCAGTAACTATGGCTACACCTTC. It specifies CASRPAPRSVHLPSNYGYTF.

The gene calls are TRBV4-2 and TRBJ2-2; 8 nucleotides line up with TRBD2. Germline-derived CDR1 and CDR2 are LGHNA and YNFKEQ. V shed 5 bases, J shed 2 bases, and the junction held 13 bases outside the gene matches. This CDR3 contains 18 residues. The DNA of the CDR3 is TGTGCCAGCAGCACCCCGCTGAGCGCGGGAGGTAACACCGGGGAGCTGTTTTTT. Protein: CASSTPLSAGGNTGELFF.

This clone was seen only a few times. The chain links TRBV19 to TRBJ1-2; D is possibly TRBD1 (6 bases). Germline V gives CDR1 LNHDA, CDR2 SQIVND (reference sequence). The CDR3 is 14 residues long. The V end lost 3 bases, the J end lost 5 bases, and 13 bases lay between the germline ends. The CDR3 nucleotides read TGTGCCAGTAGTATCACCGACAGGACGTATGGCTACACCTTC. This gives the protein CASSITDRTYGYTF.

In nucleotides, the CDR3 is TGCGCCAGCAGCCAAGGACCTCCTAATGAAAAACTGTTTTTT. Translation: CASSQGPPNEKLFF. The V call is TRBV4-1, the J call TRBJ1-4; D ambiguous. Germline V gene sequence: CDR1 MGHRA, CDR2 YSYEKL. The V end was cut by 1 base, the J end by 3 bases, with 6 bases between. The CDR3 covers 14 residues.

The V call is TRBV11-1, the J call TRBJ2-7; D not certain. The CDR3 extends over 13 amino acids. Germline V gives CDR1 SGHAT, CDR2 FQDESV (reference sequence). V shed 1 base and J shed 6 bases, with 10 bases lying between them. CDR3 nucleotide sequence: TGTGCCAGCAGCTTAGTCTTCGGGTCCGAGCAGTACTTC. It is translated as CASSLVFGSEQYF.

This clone was counted a single time. The chain is built from TRBV27 and TRBJ2-1, with D possibly being TRBD1 or TRBD2 (5 bases each). Germline CDR1 reads MNHEY; CDR2 reads SMNVEV (reference sequence). The CDR3 loop spans 14 amino acids. V lost 1 base and J 8 bases, leaving 12 bases between the germline ends. The CDR3 sequence: CASSLWDAKDEQFF. The CDR3 coding sequence is TGTGCCAGCAGTTTATGGGACGCCAAAGATGAGCAGTTCTTC.